These T cell receptor beta chains were read from a single sample in a study of blood T cell repertoires in COVID-19. Generated by immunoSEQ multiplex PCR, the TCRdb table keeps only in-frame clones and is missing some. The data show 76,000 or so clones, with 86% seen just once and around a sixth held by the top ten. The specimen sequenced was peripheral blood. These receptors were collected from an elderly man in a cohort sampled during active COVID-19. Both conserved end residues are part of each CDR3. Each record gives: D gene, clone size, V gene, J gene, CDR3 protein, CDR3 DNA. D genes are given only for firm matches. The size field is filled for only some rows; it gives once, few, many or a size class.

d_gene: TRBD1
abundance: .
v_gene: TRBV14
j_gene: TRBJ1-6
CDR3aa: CASSLRSGQGNSPLHF
CDR3nt: TGTGCCAGCAGCCTACGATCCGGACAGGGGAATTCACCCCTCCACTTT

d_gene: TRBD1
abundance: .
v_gene: TRBV27
j_gene: TRBJ2-4
CDR3aa: CASATEGGRAKNIQYF
CDR3nt: TGTGCCAGCGCTACGGAAGGGGGCAGGGCCAAAAACATTCAGTACTTC

d_gene: .
abundance: .
v_gene: TRBV2
j_gene: TRBJ1-1
CDR3aa: CASSEHLRNTEAFF
CDR3nt: TGTGCCAGCAGTGAACACTTACGGAACACTGAAGCTTTCTTT

d_gene: .
abundance: .
v_gene: TRBV5-1
j_gene: TRBJ2-5
CDR3aa: CATKWGDRFQETQYF
CDR3nt: TGCGCCACCAAATGGGGGGACAGATTCCAAGAGACCCAGTACTTC

d_gene: .
abundance: .
v_gene: TRBV2
j_gene: TRBJ1-5
CDR3aa: CASSSQTRGREPQHF
CDR3nt: TGTGCCAGCAGTTCCCAGACGAGGGGGAGGGAGCCCCAGCATTTT

d_gene: TRBD2
abundance: once
v_gene: TRBV24-1
j_gene: TRBJ2-1
CDR3aa: CATGPAGGIHEQFF
CDR3nt: TGTGCCACGGGGCCGGCGGGGGGGATACATGAGCAGTTCTTC

d_gene: TRBD1
abundance: .
v_gene: TRBV7-2
j_gene: TRBJ1-2
CDR3aa: CASSSYSGGGGYTF
CDR3nt: TGTGCCAGCAGCTCCTATTCAGGGGGCGGCGGCTACACCTTC

d_gene: .
abundance: .
v_gene: TRBV5-4
j_gene: TRBJ1-2
CDR3aa: CASSGNGGYTF
CDR3nt: TGTGCCAGCTCAGGGAACGGTGGCTACACCTTC

d_gene: .
abundance: .
v_gene: TRBV10-3
j_gene: TRBJ2-5
CDR3aa: CAIRAGETQYF
CDR3nt: TGTGCCATCAGGGCGGGGGAGACCCAGTACTTC

d_gene: TRBD1
abundance: .
v_gene: TRBV4-1
j_gene: TRBJ2-1
CDR3aa: CASSQGQGRYNEQFF
CDR3nt: TGCGCCAGCAGCCAAGGACAGGGTCGTTACAATGAGCAGTTCTTC

d_gene: TRBD1
abundance: .
v_gene: TRBV4-1
j_gene: TRBJ2-7
CDR3aa: CASTTYPASLQGVSYEQYF
CDR3nt: TGCGCCAGCACCACCTACCCGGCCAGCCTCCAGGGGGTTTCCTACGAGCAGTACTTC

d_gene: .
abundance: .
v_gene: TRBV4-2
j_gene: TRBJ1-5
CDR3aa: CASSPFGQSQPQHF
CDR3nt: TGTGCCAGCAGCCCCTTCGGACAGTCTCAGCCCCAGCATTTT

d_gene: .
abundance: .
v_gene: TRBV5-1
j_gene: TRBJ2-3
CDR3aa: CASSLAQATDTQYF
CDR3nt: TGCGCCAGCAGCTTGGCCCAGGCTACAGATACGCAGTATTTT

d_gene: TRBD1
abundance: .
v_gene: TRBV3-1/TRBV3-2
j_gene: TRBJ2-3
CDR3aa: CASSRQGTDTQYF
CDR3nt: TGTGCCAGCAGCCGACAGGGAACAGATACGCAGTATTTT

d_gene: .
abundance: .
v_gene: TRBV11-2
j_gene: TRBJ1-4
CDR3aa: CASSLVGRATNEKLFF
CDR3nt: TGTGCCAGCAGCTTAGTTGGGCGAGCAACTAATGAAAAACTGTTTTTT

d_gene: TRBD1
abundance: .
v_gene: TRBV5-1
j_gene: TRBJ1-5
CDR3aa: CASSLQGSQPQHF
CDR3nt: TGCGCCAGCAGCTTACAGGGGAGTCAGCCCCAGCATTTT

d_gene: .
abundance: .
v_gene: TRBV6-2/TRBV6-3
j_gene: TRBJ1-5
CDR3aa: CASSYSVGGLQPQHF
CDR3nt: TGTGCCAGCAGTTACTCCGTGGGGGGGTTGCAGCCCCAGCATTTT

d_gene: .
abundance: .
v_gene: TRBV9
j_gene: TRBJ2-1
CDR3aa: CASSVSLQGYEQFF
CDR3nt: TGTGCCAGCAGCGTGAGCCTCCAGGGCTATGAGCAGTTCTTC

d_gene: .
abundance: .
v_gene: TRBV3-1/TRBV3-2
j_gene: TRBJ1-2
CDR3aa: CASSQVTGPYGYTF
CDR3nt: TGTGCCAGCAGCCAAGTAACAGGACCCTATGGCTACACCTTC

d_gene: .
abundance: .
v_gene: TRBV19
j_gene: TRBJ2-1
CDR3aa: CASRGRAGTNEQFF
CDR3nt: TGTGCCAGTAGGGGCAGGGCTGGCACCAATGAGCAGTTCTTC

d_gene: TRBD1
abundance: .
v_gene: TRBV19
j_gene: TRBJ1-5
CDR3aa: CASRSPGQGRQPQHF
CDR3nt: TGTGCCAGTAGATCTCCGGGACAGGGAAGGCAGCCCCAGCATTTT

d_gene: .
abundance: .
v_gene: TRBV6-1
j_gene: TRBJ2-5
CDR3aa: CASSEGRETQYF
CDR3nt: TGTGCCAGCAGTGAAGGGAGGGAGACCCAGTACTTC

d_gene: TRBD1
abundance: .
v_gene: TRBV24-1
j_gene: TRBJ2-1
CDR3aa: CATRPRDRSYNEQFF
CDR3nt: TGTGCCACCCGTCCCCGGGACAGGTCGTACAATGAGCAGTTCTTC

d_gene: .
abundance: .
v_gene: TRBV29-1
j_gene: TRBJ1-1
CDR3aa: CSVVDSMNTEAFF
CDR3nt: TGCAGCGTTGTGGACTCCATGAACACTGAAGCTTTCTTT

d_gene: TRBD1
abundance: .
v_gene: TRBV5-1
j_gene: TRBJ1-2
CDR3aa: CASSQGVGYGYTF
CDR3nt: TGCGCCAGCAGCCAGGGGGTTGGCTATGGCTACACCTTC

d_gene: TRBD2
abundance: .
v_gene: TRBV2
j_gene: TRBJ2-2
CDR3aa: CASGGLAGADGELFF
CDR3nt: TGTGCCAGCGGGGGACTAGCGGGGGCGGACGGGGAGCTGTTTTTT

d_gene: TRBD1
abundance: .
v_gene: TRBV3-1/TRBV3-2
j_gene: TRBJ1-1
CDR3aa: CASSQDLSGQGMSEAFF
CDR3nt: TGTGCCAGCAGCCAAGATCTCTCGGGACAGGGAATGTCGGAAGCTTTCTTT

d_gene: .
abundance: .
v_gene: TRBV5-5
j_gene: TRBJ1-2
CDR3aa: CASSPDRNYGYTF
CDR3nt: TGTGCCAGCAGCCCTGACAGGAACTATGGCTACACCTTC

d_gene: TRBD2
abundance: .
v_gene: TRBV19
j_gene: TRBJ2-4
CDR3aa: CASENGGGAKNIQYF
CDR3nt: TGTGCCAGTGAAAACGGGGGGGGAGCCAAAAACATTCAGTACTTC

d_gene: .
abundance: many
v_gene: TRBV18
j_gene: TRBJ1-2
CDR3aa: CASSPSGGLGGYTF
CDR3nt: TGTGCCAGCTCACCATCGGGGGGGCTAGGCGGCTACACCTTC

d_gene: TRBD2
abundance: .
v_gene: TRBV20-1
j_gene: TRBJ2-5
CDR3aa: CSASWASGGLYQETQYF
CDR3nt: TGCAGTGCTAGTTGGGCTAGCGGGGGCCTGTACCAAGAGACCCAGTACTTC

d_gene: .
abundance: .
v_gene: TRBV12-3/TRBV12-4
j_gene: TRBJ1-3
CDR3aa: CASTVYSGNTIYF
CDR3nt: TGTGCCAGCACCGTTTACTCTGGAAACACCATATATTTT

d_gene: .
abundance: .
v_gene: TRBV25-1
j_gene: TRBJ1-5
CDR3aa: CASRARRLDSNQPQHF
CDR3nt: TGTGCCAGCAGGGCCCGGAGGCTAGATAGCAATCAGCCCCAGCATTTT

d_gene: TRBD1
abundance: few
v_gene: TRBV5-1
j_gene: TRBJ2-7
CDR3aa: CASSETGGSYEQYF
CDR3nt: TGCGCCAGCAGCGAGACAGGGGGGTCCTACGAGCAGTACTTC

d_gene: TRBD2
abundance: .
v_gene: TRBV18
j_gene: TRBJ2-1
CDR3aa: CASSPSSGGVYNEQFF
CDR3nt: TGTGCCAGCTCACCATCCAGCGGGGGGGTCTACAATGAGCAGTTCTTC

d_gene: TRBD1
abundance: .
v_gene: TRBV3-1/TRBV3-2
j_gene: TRBJ2-3
CDR3aa: CASSRRTGLDTQYF
CDR3nt: TGTGCCAGCAGCCGAAGGACAGGGTTAGATACGCAGTATTTT

d_gene: TRBD1
abundance: .
v_gene: TRBV7-2
j_gene: TRBJ1-4
CDR3aa: CASSKDGQDHEKLFF
CDR3nt: TGTGCCAGCAGCAAAGACGGACAGGATCATGAAAAACTGTTTTTT

d_gene: TRBD1
abundance: .
v_gene: TRBV5-6
j_gene: TRBJ2-7
CDR3aa: CASSLSRGLYEQYF
CDR3nt: TGTGCCAGCAGCTTGTCCAGGGGGCTCTACGAGCAGTACTTC

d_gene: .
abundance: .
v_gene: TRBV11-3
j_gene: TRBJ2-5
CDR3aa: CASSLGAGLQETQYF
CDR3nt: TGTGCCAGCAGCTTAGGGGCAGGTCTCCAAGAGACCCAGTACTTC

d_gene: .
abundance: .
v_gene: TRBV6-2/TRBV6-3
j_gene: TRBJ1-5
CDR3aa: CASSYSSWQGYSNQPQHF
CDR3nt: TGTGCCAGCAGTTACTCGAGTTGGCAGGGGTATAGCAATCAGCCCCAGCATTTT

d_gene: TRBD1
abundance: .
v_gene: TRBV6-1
j_gene: TRBJ2-1
CDR3aa: CASSGRQGSGYNEQFF
CDR3nt: TGTGCCAGCAGTGGCAGACAGGGGAGCGGGTACAATGAGCAGTTCTTC

d_gene: .
abundance: .
v_gene: TRBV2
j_gene: TRBJ2-5
CDR3aa: CASRESNQGETQYF
CDR3nt: TGTGCCAGCCGGGAGAGTAATCAAGGGGAGACCCAGTACTTC

d_gene: .
abundance: .
v_gene: TRBV5-1
j_gene: TRBJ1-4
CDR3aa: CASSLERLEGEKLFF
CDR3nt: TGCGCCAGCAGCCTAGAGCGTCTAGAAGGTGAAAAACTGTTTTTT

d_gene: .
abundance: .
v_gene: TRBV3-1/TRBV3-2
j_gene: TRBJ1-1
CDR3aa: CASSQVPVNTEAFF
CDR3nt: TGTGCCAGCAGCCAAGTCCCAGTGAACACTGAAGCTTTCTTT

d_gene: TRBD1
abundance: few
v_gene: TRBV15
j_gene: TRBJ1-2
CDR3aa: CATSRQGAGGYTF
CDR3nt: TGTGCCACCAGCAGACAGGGGGCAGGTGGCTACACCTTC

d_gene: .
abundance: .
v_gene: TRBV5-1
j_gene: TRBJ2-7
CDR3aa: CASSWGVVTYEQYF
CDR3nt: TGCGCCAGCAGCTGGGGGGTGGTGACCTACGAGCAGTACTTC

d_gene: TRBD2
abundance: .
v_gene: TRBV5-1
j_gene: TRBJ2-2
CDR3aa: CASSWTSGGSTGELFF
CDR3nt: TGCGCCAGCAGCTGGACTAGCGGGGGGAGCACCGGGGAGCTGTTTTTT

d_gene: .
abundance: .
v_gene: TRBV11-3
j_gene: TRBJ1-1
CDR3aa: CASSFGGDPTEAFF
CDR3nt: TGTGCCAGCAGCTTCGGGGGGGACCCCACTGAAGCTTTCTTT

d_gene: TRBD2
abundance: .
v_gene: TRBV2
j_gene: TRBJ2-7
CDR3aa: CASSPPLAGAYEQYF
CDR3nt: TGTGCCAGCAGCCCCCCGCTAGCGGGGGCCTACGAGCAGTACTTC

d_gene: TRBD2
abundance: once
v_gene: TRBV18
j_gene: TRBJ2-5
CDR3aa: CASSPWEGTQETQYF
CDR3nt: TGTGCCAGCTCACCATGGGAGGGGACCCAAGAGACCCAGTACTTC

d_gene: TRBD1
abundance: .
v_gene: TRBV7-2
j_gene: TRBJ2-5
CDR3aa: CASSPIWDRGLETQYF
CDR3nt: TGTGCCAGCAGCCCGATCTGGGACAGGGGGCTGGAGACCCAGTACTTC

d_gene: TRBD1
abundance: few
v_gene: TRBV2
j_gene: TRBJ2-2
CDR3aa: CASSELTGATGELFF
CDR3nt: TGTGCCAGCAGCGAACTGACAGGGGCCACCGGGGAGCTGTTTTTT

d_gene: .
abundance: .
v_gene: TRBV18
j_gene: TRBJ2-2
CDR3aa: CASPQGGNTGELFF
CDR3nt: TGTGCCAGCCCCCAGGGGGGGAACACCGGGGAGCTGTTTTTT